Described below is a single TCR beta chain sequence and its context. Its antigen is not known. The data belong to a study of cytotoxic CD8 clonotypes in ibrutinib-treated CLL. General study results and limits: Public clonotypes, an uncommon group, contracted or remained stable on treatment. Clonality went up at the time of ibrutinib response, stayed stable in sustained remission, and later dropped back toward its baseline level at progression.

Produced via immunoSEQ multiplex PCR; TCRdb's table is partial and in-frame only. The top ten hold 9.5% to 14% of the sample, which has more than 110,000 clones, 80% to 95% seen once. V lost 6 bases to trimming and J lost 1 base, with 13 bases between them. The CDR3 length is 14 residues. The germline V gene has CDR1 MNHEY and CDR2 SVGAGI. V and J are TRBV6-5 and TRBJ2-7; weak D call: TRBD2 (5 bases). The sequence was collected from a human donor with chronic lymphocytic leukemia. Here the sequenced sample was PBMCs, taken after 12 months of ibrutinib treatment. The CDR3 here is CASSPGSESYEQYF. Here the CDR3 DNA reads TGTGCCAGCAGCCCGGGTAGCGAGTCCTACGAGCAGTACTTC.